This paragraph reports one T cell receptor (beta chain). Sequencing used immunoSEQ multiplex PCR; TCRdb keeps in-frame clones, though not all of them. The sample carries about 330,000 clones, 85% to 90% recorded once. This sample stems from a study of blood T cell repertoires in COVID-19. Recruitment covered under 25 US areas and drew participants whose ages spanned roughly 18 to 90 years. Two negative PCRs, clearance, or symptom resolution were required of recovered Cohort 3 donors. Germline assignment: CDR1 MNHEY and CDR2 SVGAGI. V shed 0 bases and J shed 0 bases, with 3 bases lying between them. The CDR3 consists of 15 residues.

The sequence came from a woman under 30 who had recovered from COVID-19. The sequencing sample was made of PBMCs or T cells enriched from blood (not recorded which). The V call is TRBV6-5, the J call TRBJ1-6, with no clear D. CDR3 sequence: CASSYSSSYNSPLHF. The CDR3 DNA reads TGTGCCAGCAGTTACTCCAGCTCCTATAATTCACCCCTCCACTTT.